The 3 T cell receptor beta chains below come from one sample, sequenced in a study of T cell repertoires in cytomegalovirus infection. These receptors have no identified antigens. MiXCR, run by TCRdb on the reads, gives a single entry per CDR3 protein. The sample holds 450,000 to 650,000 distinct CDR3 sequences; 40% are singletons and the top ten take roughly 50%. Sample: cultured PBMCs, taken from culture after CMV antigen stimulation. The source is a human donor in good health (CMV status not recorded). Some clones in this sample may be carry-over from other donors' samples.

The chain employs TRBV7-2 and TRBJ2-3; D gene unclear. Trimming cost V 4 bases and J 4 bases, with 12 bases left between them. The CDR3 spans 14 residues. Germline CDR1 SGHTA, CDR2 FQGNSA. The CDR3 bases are TGTGCCAGCAGCTCCTCCAGTAGCCCAGATACGCAGTATTTT. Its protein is CASSSSSSPDTQYF. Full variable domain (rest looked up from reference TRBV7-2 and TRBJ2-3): GAGVSQSPSNKVTEKGKDVELRCDPISGHTALYWYRQSLGQGLEFLIYFQGNSAPDKSGLPSDRFSAERTGGSVSTLTIQRTQQEDSAVYLCASSSSSSPDTQYFGPGTRLTVL.

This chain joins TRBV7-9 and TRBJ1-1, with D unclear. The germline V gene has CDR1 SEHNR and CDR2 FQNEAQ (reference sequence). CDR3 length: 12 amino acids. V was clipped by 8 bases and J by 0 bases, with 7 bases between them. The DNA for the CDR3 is TGTGCCAGCGGGCGGGTGAACACTGAAGCTTTCTTT. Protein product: CASGRVNTEAFF.

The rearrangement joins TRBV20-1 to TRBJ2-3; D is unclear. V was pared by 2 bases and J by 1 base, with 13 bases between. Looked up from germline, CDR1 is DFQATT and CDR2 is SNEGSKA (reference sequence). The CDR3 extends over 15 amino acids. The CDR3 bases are TGCAGTGCTAGACCCCGTAGGCCTGGCACAGATACGCAGTATTTT. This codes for CSARPRRPGTDTQYF.